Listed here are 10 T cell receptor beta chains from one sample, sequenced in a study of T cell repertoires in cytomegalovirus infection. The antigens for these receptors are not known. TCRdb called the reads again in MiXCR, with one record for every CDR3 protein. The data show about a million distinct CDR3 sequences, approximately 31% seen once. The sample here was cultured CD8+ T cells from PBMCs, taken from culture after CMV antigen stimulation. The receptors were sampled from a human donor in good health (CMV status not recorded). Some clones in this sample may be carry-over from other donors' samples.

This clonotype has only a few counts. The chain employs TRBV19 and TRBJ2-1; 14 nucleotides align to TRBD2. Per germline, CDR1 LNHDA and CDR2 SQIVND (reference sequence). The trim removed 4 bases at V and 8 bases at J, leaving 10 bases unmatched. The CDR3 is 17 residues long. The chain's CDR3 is CASSTIRLAGGPDEQFF. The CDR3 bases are TGTGCCAGTAGTACTATTCGACTAGCGGGGGGGCCGGATGAGCAGTTCTTC. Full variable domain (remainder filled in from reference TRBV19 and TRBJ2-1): DGGITQSPKYLFRKEGQNVTLSCEQNLNHDAMYWYRQDPGQGLRLIYYSQIVNDFQKGDIAEGYSVSREKKESFPLTVTSAQKNPTAFYLCASSTIRLAGGPDEQFFGPGTRLTVL.

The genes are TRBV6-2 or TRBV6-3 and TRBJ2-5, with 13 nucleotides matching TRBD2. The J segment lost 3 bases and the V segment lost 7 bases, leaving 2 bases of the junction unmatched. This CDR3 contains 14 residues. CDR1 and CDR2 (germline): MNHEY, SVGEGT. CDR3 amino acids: CASTGTSGKETQYF. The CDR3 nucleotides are TGTGCCAGCACCGGGACTAGCGGGAAAGAGACCCAGTACTTC.

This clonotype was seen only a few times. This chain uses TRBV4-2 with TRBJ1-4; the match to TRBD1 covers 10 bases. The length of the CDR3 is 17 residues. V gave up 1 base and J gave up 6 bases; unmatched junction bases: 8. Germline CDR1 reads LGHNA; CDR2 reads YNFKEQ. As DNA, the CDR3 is TGTGCCAGCAGCCAAGCCGGGACAGGGGAGCGAGATGAAAAACTGTTTTTT. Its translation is CASSQAGTGERDEKLFF.

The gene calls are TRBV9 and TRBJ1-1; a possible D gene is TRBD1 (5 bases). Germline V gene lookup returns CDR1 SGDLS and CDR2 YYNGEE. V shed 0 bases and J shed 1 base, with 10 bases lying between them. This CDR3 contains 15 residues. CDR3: CASSVAETANTEAFF. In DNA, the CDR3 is TGTGCCAGCAGCGTAGCTGAGACAGCGAACACTGAAGCTTTCTTT.

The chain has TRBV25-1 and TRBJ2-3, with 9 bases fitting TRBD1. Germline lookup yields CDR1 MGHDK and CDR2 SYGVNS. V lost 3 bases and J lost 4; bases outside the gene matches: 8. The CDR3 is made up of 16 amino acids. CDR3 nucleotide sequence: TGTGCCAGCAGTGATCACAGGGGGCGTAATGCAGATACGCAGTATTTT. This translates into CASSDHRGRNADTQYF.

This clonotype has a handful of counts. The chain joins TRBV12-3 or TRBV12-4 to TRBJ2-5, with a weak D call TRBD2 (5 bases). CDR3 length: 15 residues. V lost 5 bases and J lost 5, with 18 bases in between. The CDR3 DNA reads TGTGCCAGCAGTCCGTGGACTCCCGGGATGGAGACCCAGTACTTC. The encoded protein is CASSPWTPGMETQYF.

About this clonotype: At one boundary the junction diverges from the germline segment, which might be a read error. CDR3 bases: TGTGTCAGCAGCCTCGGACAGGAAACCCCTTTCACAGATACGCAGTATTTT. Translation gives CVSSLGQETPFTDTQYF. V usage is TRBV7-9 and J usage is TRBJ2-3, with TRBD1 matching over 7 bases. The germline gives CDR1 SEHNR, CDR2 FQNEAQ (reference sequence). The CDR3 loop spans 17 amino acids.

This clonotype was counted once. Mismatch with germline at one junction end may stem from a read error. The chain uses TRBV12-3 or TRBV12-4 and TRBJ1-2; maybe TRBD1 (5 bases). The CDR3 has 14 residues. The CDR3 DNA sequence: TGTGCCAACAGTCCTAAGGGACGCCTCTATGGCTACACCTTC. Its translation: CANSPKGRLYGYTF.

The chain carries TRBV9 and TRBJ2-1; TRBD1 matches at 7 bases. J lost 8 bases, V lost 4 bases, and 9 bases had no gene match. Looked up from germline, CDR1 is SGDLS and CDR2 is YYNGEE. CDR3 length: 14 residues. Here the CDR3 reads CASSFSTGMDEQFF. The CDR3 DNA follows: TGTGCCAGCAGCTTTTCGACAGGGATGGATGAGCAGTTCTTC. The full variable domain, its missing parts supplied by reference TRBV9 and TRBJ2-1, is DSGVTQTPKHLITATGQRVTLRCSPRSGDLSVYWYQQSLDQGLQFLIQYYNGEERAKGNILERFSAQQFPDLHSELNLSSLELGDSALYFCASSFSTGMDEQFFGPGTRLTVL.

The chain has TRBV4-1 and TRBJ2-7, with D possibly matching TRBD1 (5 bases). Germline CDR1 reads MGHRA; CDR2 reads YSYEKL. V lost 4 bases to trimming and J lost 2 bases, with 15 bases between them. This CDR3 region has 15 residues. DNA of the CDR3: TGCGCCAGCAGCCTAACCAGGACATCTACCTACGAGCAGTACTTC. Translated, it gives CASSLTRTSTYEQYF.